What follows are 9 T cell receptor beta chains derived from one specimen sequenced in a study of CD8+ T cells in alopecia areata. Specified treatment: oral pan-JAK inhibitor, 5-10 mg twice daily. RNA, once extracted, was reverse transcribed into cDNA for use as the sequencing template. Here immunoSEQ multiplex PCR was the method, and the copy in TCRdb shows in-frame clones only, minus some. Altogether around 200,000 clones are present, around 58% being singletons, with the ten largest covering roughly 12%. The source was CD8+ T cells sorted from blood, collected at week 24, from a patient treated with tofacitinib. The receptors were sampled from a human donor with alopecia areata.

Concerning this clone: At one of its ends the junction is not consistent with the germline gene, which may arise from a read error. The chain joins TRBV7-7 to TRBJ2-3; a possible D gene is TRBD1 (6 bases). CDR3 length: 12 residues. Germline lookup yields CDR1 SSHAT and CDR2 FNYEAQ (reference sequence). This CDR3 reads CASSQTGDTQYF. The DNA for the CDR3 is TGTGCTAGCAGCCAGACAGGAGATACGCAGTATTTT.

This rearrangement joins TRBV25-1 to TRBJ1-1; 7 positions match TRBD1. The CDR3 spans 13 residues. The germline gives CDR1 MGHDK, CDR2 SYGVNS. The junction had 5 bases not matched to a gene; V was cut back by 5 bases and J by 5 bases. CDR3 nucleotides: TGTGCCAGCAGTACGGGCAGGGGGACTGAAGCTTTCTTT. As protein: CASSTGRGTEAFF.

V is TRBV4-1 and J is TRBJ2-7; D call uncertain. The CDR3 is made up of 11 amino acids. Deletions cut 0 bases from V and 7 bases from J, with 4 bases between. The germline V gene has CDR1 MGHRA and CDR2 YSYEKL. The CDR3 nucleotides read TGCGCCAGCAGCCAAGAGGGGGAGCAGTACTTC. Protein sequence: CASSQEGEQYF.

V usage is TRBV30 and J usage is TRBJ1-2; TRBD1 agrees at 7 bases. The CDR3 totals 14 residues. Germline V CDR1 and CDR2: GTSNPN, SVGIG (reference sequence). J gave up 3 bases and V 4 bases, and 8 bases lay outside the gene matches. The CDR3 protein is CAWIHDRVDYGYTF. CDR3 bases: TGTGCCTGGATTCATGACAGGGTGGACTATGGCTACACCTTC.

The gene calls are TRBV29-1 and TRBJ2-4; 9 bases match TRBD1. Unmatched junction bases numbered 4, after V lost 6 bases and J lost 10 bases. Germline loops: CDR1 SQVTM, CDR2 ANQGSEA. CDR3 length: 11 amino acids. The CDR3 is CSVVGQGIQYF. In DNA form, the CDR3 reads TGCAGCGTCGTCGGACAGGGGATTCAGTACTTC.

This clone was counted once. The genes are TRBV7-9 and TRBJ2-5; 7 nucleotides match TRBD1. The germline V gene encodes CDR1 SEHNR and CDR2 FQNEAQ (reference sequence). The J segment lost 2 bases and the V segment lost 5 bases, leaving 8 bases of the junction unmatched. The CDR3 length is 15 residues. The CDR3 is CASSPVDRDQETQYF. The CDR3 DNA is TGTGCCAGCAGCCCTGTCGACAGGGATCAAGAGACCCAGTACTTC.

The chain employs TRBV15 and TRBJ2-7; 7 bases align to TRBD1. Germline V gene lookup returns CDR1 LNHNV and CDR2 YYDKDF (reference sequence). J was trimmed by 7 bases and V by 0 bases; bases with no gene match: 12. The length of the CDR3 is 16 residues. The CDR3 DNA reads as TGTGCCACCAGCAGAGAGTCTACAGGGGATCTGTGGGAGCAGTACTTC. This translates into CATSRESTGDLWEQYF.

This chain uses TRBV11-2 with TRBJ2-7; the D gene is possibly TRBD1 (6 bases). Germline CDR1 reads SGHAT; CDR2 reads FQNNGV. Trimming removed 4 bases from V and 4 bases from J, with 11 bases in between. The CDR3 has 13 residues. The chain's CDR3 is CASSSRQEYEQYF. The CDR3 bases are TGTGCCAGCAGCTCGAGACAGGAGTACGAGCAGTACTTC.

The chain couples TRBV27 to TRBJ1-6; D possibly corresponds to TRBD1 (5 bases). Germline V gene lookup returns CDR1 MNHEY and CDR2 SMNVEV (reference sequence). This CDR3 is built from 13 residues. V lost 8 bases and J lost 7, with 12 bases in between. CDR3 residues: CASSGGVNSPLHF. In DNA form, the CDR3 reads TGTGCCAGCTCCGGGGGAGTGAATTCACCCCTCCACTTT.